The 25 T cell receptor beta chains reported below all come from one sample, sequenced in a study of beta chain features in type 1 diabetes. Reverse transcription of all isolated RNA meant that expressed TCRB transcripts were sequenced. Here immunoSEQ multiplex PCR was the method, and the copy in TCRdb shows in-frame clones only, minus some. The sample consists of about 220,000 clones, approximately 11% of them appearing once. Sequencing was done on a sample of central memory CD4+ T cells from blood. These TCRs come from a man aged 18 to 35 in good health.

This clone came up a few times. The CDR3 spells CSVEEMRRFF. CDR3 DNA sequence: TGCAGCGTTGAAGAAATGAGGCGGTTCTTC. The V and J genes are TRBV29-1 and TRBJ2-1; D not certain. The CDR3 sequence is 10 residues long. Germline V gene lookup returns CDR1 SQVTM and CDR2 ANQGSEA. Trimming cost V 0 bases and J 15 bases, with 9 bases left between them.

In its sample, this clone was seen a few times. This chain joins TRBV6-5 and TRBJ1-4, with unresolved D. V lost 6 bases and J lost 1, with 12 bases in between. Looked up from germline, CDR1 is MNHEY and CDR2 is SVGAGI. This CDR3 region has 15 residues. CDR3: CASRGKLRTNEKLFF. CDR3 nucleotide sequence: TGTGCCAGCAGGGGGAAGTTGAGAACTAATGAAAAACTGTTTTTT.

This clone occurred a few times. This chain's CDR3 is CAWSVLAAYEQYF. The DNA for the CDR3 is TGTGCCTGGAGTGTACTAGCGGCATACGAGCAGTACTTC. This sequence joins TRBV30 and TRBJ2-7; 8 bases match TRBD2. The J segment lost 4 bases and the V segment lost 0 bases, leaving 2 bases of the junction unmatched. CDR1 GTSNPN and CDR2 SVGIG come from the germline V gene (reference sequence). CDR3 length equals 13 residues.

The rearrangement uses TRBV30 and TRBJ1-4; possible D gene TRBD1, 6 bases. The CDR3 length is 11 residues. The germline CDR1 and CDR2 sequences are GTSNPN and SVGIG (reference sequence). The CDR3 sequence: CARGVSEKLFF. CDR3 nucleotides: TGTGCTAGGGGGGTTAGTGAAAAACTGTTTTTT. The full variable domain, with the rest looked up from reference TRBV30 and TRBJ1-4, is SQTIHQWPATLVQPVGSPLSLECTVEGTSNPNLYWYRQAAGRGLQLLFYSVGIGQISSEVPQNLSASRPQDRQFILSSKKLLLSDSGFYLCARGVSEKLFFGSGTQLSVL.

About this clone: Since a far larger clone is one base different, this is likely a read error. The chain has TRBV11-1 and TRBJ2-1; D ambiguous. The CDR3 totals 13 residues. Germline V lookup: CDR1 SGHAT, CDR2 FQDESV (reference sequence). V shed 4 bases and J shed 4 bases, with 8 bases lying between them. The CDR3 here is CASSSDGYNEQFF. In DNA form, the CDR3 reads TGTGCCAGCAGCTCGGACGGATACAATGAGCAGTTCTTC.

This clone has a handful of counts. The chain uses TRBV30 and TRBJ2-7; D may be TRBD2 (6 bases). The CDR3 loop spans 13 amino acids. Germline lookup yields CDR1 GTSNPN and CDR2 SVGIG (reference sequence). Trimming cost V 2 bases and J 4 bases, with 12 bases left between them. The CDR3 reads CAWSRRERYEQYF. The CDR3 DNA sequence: TGTGCCTGGAGTAGGAGGGAACGGTACGAGCAGTACTTC.

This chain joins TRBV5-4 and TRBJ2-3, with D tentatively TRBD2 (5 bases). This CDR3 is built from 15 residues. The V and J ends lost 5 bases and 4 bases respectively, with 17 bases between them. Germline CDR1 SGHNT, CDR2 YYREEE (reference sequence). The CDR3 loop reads CASSADWNNPDTQYF. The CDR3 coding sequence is TGTGCCAGCAGTGCGGACTGGAACAACCCAGATACGCAGTATTTT.

The CDR3 is CASSLAHEQYF. The DNA for the CDR3 is TGTGCCAGCAGCTTAGCTCACGAGCAGTACTTC. This sequence joins TRBV11-2 and TRBJ2-7; the D is unclear. Germline loops: CDR1 SGHAT, CDR2 FQNNGV. The CDR3 is 11 amino acids. Trimming shortened V by 1 base and J by 5 bases, and 3 bases separated the two germline ends.

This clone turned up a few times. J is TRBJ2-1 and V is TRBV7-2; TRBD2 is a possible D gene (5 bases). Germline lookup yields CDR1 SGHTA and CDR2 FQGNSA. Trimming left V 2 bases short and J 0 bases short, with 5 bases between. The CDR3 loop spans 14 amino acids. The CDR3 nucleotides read TGTGCCAGCAGCTTAACTAGCTCCTACAATGAGCAGTTCTTC. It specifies CASSLTSSYNEQFF.

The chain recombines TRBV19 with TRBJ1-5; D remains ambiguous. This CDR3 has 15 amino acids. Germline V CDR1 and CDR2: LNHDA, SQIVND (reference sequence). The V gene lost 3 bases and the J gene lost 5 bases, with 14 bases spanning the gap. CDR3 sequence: CASSIFPGHHQPQHF. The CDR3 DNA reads TGTGCCAGTAGTATTTTCCCCGGGCACCATCAGCCCCAGCATTTT.

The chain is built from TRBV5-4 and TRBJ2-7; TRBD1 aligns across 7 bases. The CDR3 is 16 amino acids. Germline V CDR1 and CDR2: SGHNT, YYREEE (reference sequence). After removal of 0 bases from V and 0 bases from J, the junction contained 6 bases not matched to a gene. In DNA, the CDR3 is TGTGCCAGCAGCTTGGCTGCAGGGGGAAGCTCCTACGAGCAGTACTTC. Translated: CASSLAAGGSSYEQYF.

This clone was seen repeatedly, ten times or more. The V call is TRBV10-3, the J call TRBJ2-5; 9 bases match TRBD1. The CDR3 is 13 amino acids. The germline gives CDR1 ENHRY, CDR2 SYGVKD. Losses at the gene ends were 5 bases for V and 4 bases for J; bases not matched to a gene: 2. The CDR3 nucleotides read TGTGCCATCAGTACAGGGGGCGCAGAGACCCAGTACTTC. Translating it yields CAISTGGAETQYF.

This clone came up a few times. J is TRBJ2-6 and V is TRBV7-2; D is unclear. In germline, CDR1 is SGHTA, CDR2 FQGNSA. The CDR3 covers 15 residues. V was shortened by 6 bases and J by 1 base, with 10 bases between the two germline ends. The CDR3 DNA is TGTGCCAGCAGGGCGTTTAGGTCTGGGGCCAACGTCCTGACTTTC. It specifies CASRAFRSGANVLTF. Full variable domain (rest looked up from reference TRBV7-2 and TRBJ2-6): GAGVSQSPSNKVTEKGKDVELRCDPISGHTALYWYRQSLGQGLEFLIYFQGNSAPDKSGLPSDRFSAERTGGSVSTLTIQRTQQEDSAVYLCASRAFRSGANVLTFGAGSRLTVL.

The CDR3 nucleotides read TGTGCCAGCAGCTTAGCGACAGGGGTGGTTCAGCCCCAGCATTTT. It specifies CASSLATGVVQPQHF. This sequence joins TRBV7-8 and TRBJ1-5; 8 nucleotides agree with TRBD1. Germline V gene data show CDR1 as SGHVS and CDR2 as FQNEAQ. The V segment lost 0 bases and the J segment 6 bases; nucleotides outside the gene matches: 4. CDR3 size: 15 residues. Using reference TRBV7-8 and TRBJ1-5 for the parts outside the CDR3, the full variable domain is GAGVSQSPRYKVAKRGQDVALRCDPISGHVSLFWYQQALGQGPEFLTYFQNEAQLDKSGLPSDRFFAERPEGSVSTLKIQRTQQEDSAVYLCASSLATGVVQPQHFGDGTRLSIL.

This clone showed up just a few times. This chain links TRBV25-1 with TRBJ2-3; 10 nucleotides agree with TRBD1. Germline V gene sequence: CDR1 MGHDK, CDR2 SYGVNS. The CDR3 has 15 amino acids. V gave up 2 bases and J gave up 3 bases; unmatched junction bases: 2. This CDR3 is CASSEKGQGTDTQYF. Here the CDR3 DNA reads TGTGCCAGCAGTGAAAAGGGACAGGGGACAGATACGCAGTATTTT.

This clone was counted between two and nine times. CDR3 sequence (DNA): TGTGCCAGCAGCCATGGGACAGGGGCTGGGGGCTACACCTTC. This gives the protein CASSHGTGAGGYTF. The chain employs TRBV11-2 and TRBJ1-2, with 10 positions matching TRBD1. This CDR3 has 14 amino acids. The J segment lost 8 bases and the V segment lost 5 bases, leaving 8 bases of the junction unmatched. Germline V lookup: CDR1 SGHAT, CDR2 FQNNGV.

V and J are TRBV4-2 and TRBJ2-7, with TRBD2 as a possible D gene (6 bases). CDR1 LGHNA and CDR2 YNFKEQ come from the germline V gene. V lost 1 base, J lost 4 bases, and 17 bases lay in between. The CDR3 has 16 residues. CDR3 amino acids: CASSQAGGSGVYEQYF. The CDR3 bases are TGTGCCAGCAGCCAAGCCGGTGGTAGCGGAGTATACGAGCAGTACTTC.

In DNA, the CDR3 is TGCGCCAGCAGGGACCGACAGGGAGGTTGGGAGACCCAGTACTTC. This translates into CASRDRQGGWETQYF. The chain carries TRBV10-2 and TRBJ2-5; D perhaps matches TRBD1 (7 bases). The CDR3 has 15 residues. The germline CDR1 and CDR2 sequences are WSHSY and SAAADI. Trimming cost V 6 bases and J 5 bases, with 19 bases left between them.

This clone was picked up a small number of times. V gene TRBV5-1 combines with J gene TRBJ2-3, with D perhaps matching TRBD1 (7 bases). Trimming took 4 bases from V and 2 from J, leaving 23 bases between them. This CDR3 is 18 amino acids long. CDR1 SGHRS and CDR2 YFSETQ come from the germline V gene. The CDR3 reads CASSRGTDPMDPTDTQYF. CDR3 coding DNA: TGCGCCAGCAGCCGGGGGACAGACCCAATGGATCCCACAGATACGCAGTATTTT.

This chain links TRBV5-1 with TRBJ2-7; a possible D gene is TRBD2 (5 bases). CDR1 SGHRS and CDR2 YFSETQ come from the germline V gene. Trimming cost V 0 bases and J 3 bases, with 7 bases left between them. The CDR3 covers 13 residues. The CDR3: CASSLVGNYEQYF. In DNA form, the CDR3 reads TGCGCCAGCAGCTTGGTCGGGAACTACGAGCAGTACTTC.

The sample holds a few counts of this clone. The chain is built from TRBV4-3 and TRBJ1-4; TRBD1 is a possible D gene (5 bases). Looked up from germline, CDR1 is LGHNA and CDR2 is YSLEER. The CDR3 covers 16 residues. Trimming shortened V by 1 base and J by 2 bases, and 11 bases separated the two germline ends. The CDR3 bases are TGCGCCAGCAGCCAAGCCCCAGGGTCCACTAATGAAAAACTGTTTTTT. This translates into CASSQAPGSTNEKLFF.

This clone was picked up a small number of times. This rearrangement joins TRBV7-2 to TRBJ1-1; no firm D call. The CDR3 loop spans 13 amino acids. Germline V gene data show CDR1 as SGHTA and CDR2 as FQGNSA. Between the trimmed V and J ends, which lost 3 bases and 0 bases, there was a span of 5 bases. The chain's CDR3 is CASSFHMNTEAFF. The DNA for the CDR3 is TGTGCCAGCAGCTTCCACATGAACACTGAAGCTTTCTTT.

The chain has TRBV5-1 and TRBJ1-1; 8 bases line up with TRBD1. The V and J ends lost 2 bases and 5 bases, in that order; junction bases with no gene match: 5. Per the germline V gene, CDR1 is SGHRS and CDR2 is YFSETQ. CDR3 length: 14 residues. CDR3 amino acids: CASSFTGGWTEAFF. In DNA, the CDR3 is TGCGCCAGCAGCTTCACAGGGGGTTGGACTGAAGCTTTCTTT.

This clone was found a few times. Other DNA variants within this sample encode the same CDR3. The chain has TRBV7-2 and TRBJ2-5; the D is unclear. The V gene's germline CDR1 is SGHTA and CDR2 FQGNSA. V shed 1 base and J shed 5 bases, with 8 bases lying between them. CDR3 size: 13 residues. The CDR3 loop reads CASSLGPEETQYF. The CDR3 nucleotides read TGTGCCAGCAGCTTAGGGCCCGAGGAGACCCAGTACTTC.

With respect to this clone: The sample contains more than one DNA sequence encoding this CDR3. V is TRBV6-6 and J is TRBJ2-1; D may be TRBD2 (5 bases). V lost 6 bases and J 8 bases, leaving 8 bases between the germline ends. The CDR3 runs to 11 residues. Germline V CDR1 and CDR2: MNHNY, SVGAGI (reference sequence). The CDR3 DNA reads TGTGCCAGCAGCCCGAGGGATGAGCAGTTCTTC. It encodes CASSPRDEQFF.